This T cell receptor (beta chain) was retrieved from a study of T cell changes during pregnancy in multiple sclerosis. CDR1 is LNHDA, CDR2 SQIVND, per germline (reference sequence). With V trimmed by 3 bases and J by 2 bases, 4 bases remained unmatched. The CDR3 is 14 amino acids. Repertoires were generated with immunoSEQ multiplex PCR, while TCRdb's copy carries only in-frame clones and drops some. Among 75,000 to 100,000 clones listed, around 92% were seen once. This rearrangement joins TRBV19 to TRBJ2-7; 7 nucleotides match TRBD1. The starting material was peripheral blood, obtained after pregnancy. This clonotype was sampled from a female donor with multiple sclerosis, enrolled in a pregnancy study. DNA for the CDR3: TGTGCCAGTAGTATGGATACAGGGGCCTACGAGCAGTACTTC. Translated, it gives CASSMDTGAYEQYF.